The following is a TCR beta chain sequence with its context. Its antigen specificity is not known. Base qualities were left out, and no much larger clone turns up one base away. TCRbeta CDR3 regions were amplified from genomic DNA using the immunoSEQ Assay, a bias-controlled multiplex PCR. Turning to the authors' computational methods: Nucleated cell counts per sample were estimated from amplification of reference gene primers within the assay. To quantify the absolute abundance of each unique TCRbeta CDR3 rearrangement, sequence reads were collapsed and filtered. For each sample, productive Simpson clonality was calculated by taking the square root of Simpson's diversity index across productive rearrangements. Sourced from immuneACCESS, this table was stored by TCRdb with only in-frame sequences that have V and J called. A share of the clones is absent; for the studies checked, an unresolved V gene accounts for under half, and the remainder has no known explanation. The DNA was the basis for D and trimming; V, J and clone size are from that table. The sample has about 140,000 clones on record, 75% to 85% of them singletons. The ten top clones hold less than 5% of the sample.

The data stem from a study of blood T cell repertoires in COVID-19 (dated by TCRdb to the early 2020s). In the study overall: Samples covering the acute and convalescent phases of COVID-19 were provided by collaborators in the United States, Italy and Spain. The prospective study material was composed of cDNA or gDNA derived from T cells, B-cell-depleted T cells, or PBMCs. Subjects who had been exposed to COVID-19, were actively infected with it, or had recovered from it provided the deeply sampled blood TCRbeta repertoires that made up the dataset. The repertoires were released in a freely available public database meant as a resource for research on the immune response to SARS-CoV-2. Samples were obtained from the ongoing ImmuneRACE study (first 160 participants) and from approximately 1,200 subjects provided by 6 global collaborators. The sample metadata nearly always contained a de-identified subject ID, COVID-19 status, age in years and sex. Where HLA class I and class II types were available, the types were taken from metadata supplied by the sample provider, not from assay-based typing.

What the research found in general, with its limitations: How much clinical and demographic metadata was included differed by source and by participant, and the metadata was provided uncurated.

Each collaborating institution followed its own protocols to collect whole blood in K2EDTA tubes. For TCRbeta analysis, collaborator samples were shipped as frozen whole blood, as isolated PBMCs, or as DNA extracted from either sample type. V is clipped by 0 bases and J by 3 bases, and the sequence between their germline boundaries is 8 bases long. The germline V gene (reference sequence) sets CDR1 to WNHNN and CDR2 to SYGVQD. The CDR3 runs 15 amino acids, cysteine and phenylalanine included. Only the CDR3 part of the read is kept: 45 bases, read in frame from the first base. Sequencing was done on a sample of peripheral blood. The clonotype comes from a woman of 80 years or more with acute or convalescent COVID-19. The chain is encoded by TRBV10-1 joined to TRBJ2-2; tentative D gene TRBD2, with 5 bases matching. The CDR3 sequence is CASSESGRYTGELFF. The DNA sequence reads TGCGCCAGCAGTGAGTCGGGGAGATACACCGGGGAGCTGTTTTTT.